This note documents a single T cell receptor beta chain sequence. Original handling: Researchers report that nucleated cell counts were estimated from reference gene primer amplification. The repertoire was sequenced with immunoSEQ multiplex PCR; TCRdb's copy has only in-frame clones and lacks some. Clone size and V and J calls were adopted from that table, with D and trimming inferred from the DNA. The repertoire holds some 250,000 clones, around 83% seen once, with around 7.9% in the top ten. The sample is drawn from a study of blood T cell repertoires in COVID-19. Across the whole study: T cells, B-cell-depleted T cells, or PBMCs supplied cDNA or gDNA.

Germline V gene sequence: CDR1 ENHRY, CDR2 SYGVKD. Trimming removed 6 bases at V and 5 bases at J, with 11 bases between. The CDR3 is made up of 12 amino acids. Specimen: peripheral blood. V and J are TRBV10-3 and TRBJ2-7, with a weak D call TRBD2 (5 bases). The receptor was derived from a man aged 40-50 years with active or convalescent COVID-19. Here the CDR3 DNA reads TGTGCCATCAGCTTCGGGGATAACGAGCAGTACTTC. Its translation: CAISFGDNEQYF.